This TCR beta chain was captured in a study of lymphopenia after photon versus proton radiotherapy. Whole-study results and caveats: Photon-treated patients lost naive T cells and TCR diversity; proton-treated stayed stable. After lymphocyte nadir, photon-treated repertoires showed oligoclonal expansion, especially CD8+ Temra. Authors raise, but do not show, better survival with proton therapy.

Sequenced by immunoSEQ multiplex PCR; TCRdb stores in-frame clones only, minus some. The table shows roughly 18,000 clones, with around 85% occurring only once. This clone came up once. As yet, its antigen is unknown. One end of the junction fails to match germline, which may point to a read error. The specimen comprised peripheral blood, sampled from a patient treated with proton-based radiotherapy. This receptor was taken from a man aged 65 to 79 with pancreatic cancer.

CDR3 bases: TGTGCCAGCAGTTACTCGATGGGACAGGGGCCTGAAAAACTGTTTTTT. Residues: CASSYSMGQGPEKLFF. This chain links TRBV10-3 with TRBJ1-4, with 10 bases aligning to TRBD1. This CDR3 has 16 residues. Germline V gene lookup returns CDR1 ENHRY and CDR2 SYGVKD.